The 12 T cell receptor beta chains reported below all come from one sample, sequenced in a study of control samples from healthy donors and cancer patients. The data were produced by immunoSEQ multiplex PCR, yet TCRdb's version contains in-frame clones alone and is incomplete. This table holds approximately 54,000 clones, around nine tenths found once. The sequenced material came from PBMCs. All receptors come from a man aged 50 to 59 with head and neck cancer.

In this sample, this clone turned up once. The J gene is TRBJ2-3, the V gene TRBV12-5; TRBD1 matches 7 bases. J was trimmed by 3 bases and V by 1 base; bases with no gene match: 10. CDR1 is LGHNT and CDR2 is FRNRAP in the germline V gene. CDR3 length: 17 residues. The DNA of the CDR3 is TGTGCTAGTGGTTTGGCATTAAAAGACAGGGAGACAGATACGCAGTATTTT. Translating gives CASGLALKDRETDTQYF.

This clone has only one observation. The chain joins TRBV3-1 (or the pseudogene TRBV3-2) to TRBJ2-1, with D maybe TRBD2 (6 bases). Germline V gene lookup returns CDR1 LGHDT and CDR2 YNNKEL (reference sequence). CDR3 size: 15 residues. V lost 0 bases to trimming and J lost 1 base, with 7 bases between them. The CDR3, as DNA: TGTGCCAGCAGCCAAGAGGGACTTTCCTACAATGAGCAGTTCTTC. Amino acid sequence: CASSQEGLSYNEQFF.

The chain is built from TRBV11-2 and TRBJ2-7, with TRBD1 matching over 9 bases. Trimming took 6 bases from V and 5 from J; bases not matched to a gene: 11. In germline, CDR1 is SGHAT, CDR2 FQNNGV. The CDR3 sequence is 15 residues long. The CDR3 region is CASRRPGTGKHEQYF. The CDR3 DNA is TGTGCCAGCAGGCGGCCCGGGACAGGGAAGCACGAGCAGTACTTC. Combining the CDR3 with reference TRBV11-2 and TRBJ2-7 gives the whole variable domain EAGVAQSPRYKIIEKRQSVAFWCNPISGHATLYWYQQILGQGPKLLIQFQNNGVVDDSQLPKDRFSAERLKGVDSTLKIQPAKLEDSAVYLCASRRPGTGKHEQYFGPGTRLTVT.

Only a few counts were recorded for this clone. V gene TRBV6-2 or TRBV6-3 combines with J gene TRBJ1-5, with D possibly being TRBD1 (5 bases). The CDR3 covers 17 residues. Deletions cut 5 bases from V and 0 bases from J, with 17 bases between. Germline V lookup: CDR1 MNHEY, CDR2 SVGEGT. The CDR3 DNA is TGTGCCAGCAGTCTTAGGACACTATCCGATAGCAATCAGCCCCAGCATTTT. Encoded protein: CASSLRTLSDSNQPQHF.

The CDR3 spells CATSRVGRDQPQHF. Here the CDR3 DNA reads TGTGCCACCAGCAGAGTCGGGAGGGATCAGCCCCAGCATTTT. This chain connects TRBV15 to TRBJ1-5; D gene unclear. This CDR3 is built from 14 residues. The germline gives CDR1 LNHNV, CDR2 YYDKDF (reference sequence). V was trimmed by 1 base and J by 5 bases, leaving 9 bases between them.

The gene calls are TRBV28 and TRBJ2-7, with TRBD1 matching over 8 bases. CDR3 size: 16 residues. Germline lookup yields CDR1 MDHEN and CDR2 SYDVKM. J was trimmed by 7 bases and V by 2 bases; bases with no gene match: 13. Written as DNA, the CDR3 is TGTGCCAGCAGTTTAACCCCCTCAGGGGGCGAAGGGGAGCAGTACTTC. Translated: CASSLTPSGGEGEQYF.

The count of this clone is one. The rearrangement uses TRBV12-3 or TRBV12-4 and TRBJ2-1, with no clear D. The CDR3 has 12 residues. V lost 1 base and J 9 bases, leaving 7 bases between the germline ends. This CDR3 is CASSLDLGEQFF. CDR3 DNA sequence: TGTGCCAGCAGTTTAGATCTTGGTGAGCAGTTCTTC.

This chain's CDR3 is CASGFPRGTQYF. The CDR3, as DNA: TGTGCTAGTGGTTTCCCCCGGGGGACCCAGTACTTC. The rearrangement uses TRBV12-5 and TRBJ2-5; D may be TRBD2 (5 bases). Germline V gene lookup returns CDR1 LGHNT and CDR2 FRNRAP. This CDR3 is built from 12 residues. Trimming left V 3 bases short and J 7 bases short, with 9 bases between.

The chain recombines TRBV3-1 (or the pseudogene TRBV3-2) with TRBJ1-5; no firm D call. This CDR3 contains 12 residues. Trimming removed 3 bases from V and 9 bases from J, with 9 bases in between. Germline lookup yields CDR1 LGHDT and CDR2 YNNKEL (reference sequence). CDR3 loop: CASSHREGPQHF. The CDR3 nucleotides read TGTGCCAGCAGCCATCGCGAGGGGCCCCAGCATTTT.

The V and J genes are TRBV28 and TRBJ2-1, with a tentative D call TRBD1 (6 bases). The V end was cut by 6 bases, the J end by 6 bases, with 12 bases between. This CDR3 is built from 13 residues. The germline CDR1 and CDR2 sequences are MDHEN and SYDVKM. Here the CDR3 DNA reads TGTGCCAGCAGAGGGGGTCTAGGCAATGAGCAGTTCTTC. Translated: CASRGGLGNEQFF.

The chain combines TRBV6-2 or TRBV6-3 with TRBJ2-7, with D perhaps matching TRBD1 (6 bases). The CDR3 runs to 13 residues. From germline, CDR1 is MNHEY and CDR2 SVGEGT. V was clipped by 5 bases and J by 1 base, with 9 bases between them. The CDR3 reads CASSVQGSYEQYF. In DNA, the CDR3 is TGTGCCAGCAGTGTACAGGGTTCCTACGAGCAGTACTTC.

The chain joins TRBV19 to TRBJ2-7; 10 bases map to TRBD1. There are 12 residues in the CDR3. Germline CDR1 reads LNHDA; CDR2 reads SQIVND (reference sequence). V shed 10 bases and J 5 bases; nucleotides not matched to a gene: 5. The CDR3: CATGQGRNEQYF. As DNA, the CDR3 is TGTGCCACGGGACAGGGGAGAAACGAGCAGTACTTC. The full variable domain, in which reference TRBV19 and TRBJ2-7 provide the parts outside the CDR3, is DGGITQSPKYLFRKEGQNVTLSCEQNLNHDAMYWYRQDPGQGLRLIYYSQIVNDFQKGDIAEGYSVSREKKESFPLTVTSAQKNPTAFYLCATGQGRNEQYFGPGTRLTVT.